This entry describes one T cell receptor (beta chain). Its cognate antigen is unknown. Other DNA sequences in this sample translate to the same CDR3. These data belong to a study of T cell responses to AZD1222 COVID-19 vaccine. After removal of 3 bases from V and 4 bases from J, the junction contained 2 bases not matched to a gene. The CDR3 runs 13 residues. Germline V gives CDR1 SEHNR, CDR2 FQNEAQ (reference sequence). General study results and limits: White British ancestry dominated among donors, who included more females, and clonal diversity was possibly underestimated. Spike as a whole was targeted by vaccine-associated CD4 TCRs, dominant at 160-218 and 743-854. Nearly half of the spike-specific TCRs reportedly recognize variant regions that carry no mutations. All repertoire sampling was performed exclusively after the peak T cell response.

TCRdb keeps only in-frame clones here, not all; method: immunoSEQ multiplex PCR. The data contain 150,000 to 250,000 clones, approximately 91% of them singletons. The receptor was isolated from an adult who received the AZD1222 COVID-19 vaccine. The chain recombines TRBV7-9 with TRBJ1-2; TRBD1 matches 7 bases. Specimen: peripheral blood, collected 28 days after the second AZD1222 dose. DNA of the CDR3: TGTGCCAGCAGCTTGGCAGGGGGCTATGGCTACACCTTC. This gives the protein CASSLAGGYGYTF.